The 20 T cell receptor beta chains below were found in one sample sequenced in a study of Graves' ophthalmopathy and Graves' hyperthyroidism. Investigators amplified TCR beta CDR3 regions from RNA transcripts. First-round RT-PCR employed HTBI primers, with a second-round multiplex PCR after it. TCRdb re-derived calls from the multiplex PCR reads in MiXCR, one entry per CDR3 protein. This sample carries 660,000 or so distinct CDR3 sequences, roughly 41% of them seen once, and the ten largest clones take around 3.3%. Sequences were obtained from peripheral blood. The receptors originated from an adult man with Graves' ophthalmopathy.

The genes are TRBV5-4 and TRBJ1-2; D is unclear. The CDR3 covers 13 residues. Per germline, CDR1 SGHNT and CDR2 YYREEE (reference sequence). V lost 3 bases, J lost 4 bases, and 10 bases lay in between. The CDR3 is CASSSGNFYGYTF. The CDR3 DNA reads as TGTGCCAGCAGCTCGGGCAATTTCTATGGCTACACCTTC.

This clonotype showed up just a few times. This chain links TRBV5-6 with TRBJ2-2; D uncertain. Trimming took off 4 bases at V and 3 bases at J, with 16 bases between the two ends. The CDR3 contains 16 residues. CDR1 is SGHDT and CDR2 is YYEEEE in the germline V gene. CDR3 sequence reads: CASSQDRILYTGELFF. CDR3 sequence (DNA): TGTGCCAGCAGCCAAGATAGGATACTTTACACCGGGGAGCTGTTTTTT.

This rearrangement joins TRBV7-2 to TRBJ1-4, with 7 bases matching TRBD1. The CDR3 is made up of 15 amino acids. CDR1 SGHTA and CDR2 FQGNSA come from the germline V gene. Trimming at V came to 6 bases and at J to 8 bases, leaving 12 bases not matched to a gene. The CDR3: CASSRAGRGVEKLFF. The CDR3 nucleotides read TGTGCCAGCAGTCGGGCGGGCAGGGGGGTCGAAAAACTGTTTTTT.

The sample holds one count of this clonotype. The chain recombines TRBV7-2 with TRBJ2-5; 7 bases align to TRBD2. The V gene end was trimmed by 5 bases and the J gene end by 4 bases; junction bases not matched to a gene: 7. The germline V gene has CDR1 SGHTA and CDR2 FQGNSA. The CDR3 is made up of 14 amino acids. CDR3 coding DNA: TGTGCCAGCAGCCGGGGAGGGCAGGCAGAGACCCAGTACTTC. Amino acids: CASSRGGQAETQYF.

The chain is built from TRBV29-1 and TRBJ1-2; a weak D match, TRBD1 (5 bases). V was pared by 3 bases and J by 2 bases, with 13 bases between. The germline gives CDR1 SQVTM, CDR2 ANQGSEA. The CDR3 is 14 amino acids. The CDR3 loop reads CSVDMPGRNYGYTF. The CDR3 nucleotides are TGCAGCGTTGATATGCCAGGGCGAAACTATGGCTACACCTTC.

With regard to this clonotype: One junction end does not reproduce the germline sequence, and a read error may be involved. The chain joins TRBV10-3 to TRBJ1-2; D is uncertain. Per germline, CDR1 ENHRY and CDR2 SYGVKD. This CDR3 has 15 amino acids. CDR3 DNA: TGTGCCAGCAGTGAATCCAGTCGCCCCTTCTATGGCTACACCTTC. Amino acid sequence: CASSESSRPFYGYTF.

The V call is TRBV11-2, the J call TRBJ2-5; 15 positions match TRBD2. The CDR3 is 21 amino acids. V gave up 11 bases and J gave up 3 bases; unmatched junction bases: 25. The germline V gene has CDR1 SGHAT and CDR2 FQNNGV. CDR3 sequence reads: CAWSSAGTSGGTQPSKETQYF. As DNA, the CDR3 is TGTGCCTGGAGCTCCGCCGGGACTAGCGGGGGGACCCAACCTTCCAAAGAGACCCAGTACTTC.

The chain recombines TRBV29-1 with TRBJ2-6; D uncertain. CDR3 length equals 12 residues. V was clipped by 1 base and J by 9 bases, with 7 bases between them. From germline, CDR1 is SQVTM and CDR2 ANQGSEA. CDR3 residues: CSVEGGINVLTF. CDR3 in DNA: TGCAGCGTTGAAGGTGGAATCAACGTCCTGACTTTC.

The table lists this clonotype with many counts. The CDR3 DNA reads TGTGCCAGCACCCGGGGGGGACAGGGCGACACTGAAGCTTTCTTT. It is translated as CASTRGGQGDTEAFF. V gene TRBV7-2 combines with J gene TRBJ1-1; 9 bases line up with TRBD1. The J segment lost 3 bases and the V segment lost 7 bases, leaving 9 bases of the junction unmatched. The CDR3 is 15 residues long. The V gene's germline CDR1 is SGHTA and CDR2 FQGNSA.

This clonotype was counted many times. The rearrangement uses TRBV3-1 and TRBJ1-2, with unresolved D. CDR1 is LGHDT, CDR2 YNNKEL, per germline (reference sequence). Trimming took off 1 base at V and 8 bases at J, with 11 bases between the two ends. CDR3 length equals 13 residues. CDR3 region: CASSQVRWAGYTF. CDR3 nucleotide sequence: TGTGCCAGCAGCCAAGTTCGGTGGGCCGGCTACACCTTC.

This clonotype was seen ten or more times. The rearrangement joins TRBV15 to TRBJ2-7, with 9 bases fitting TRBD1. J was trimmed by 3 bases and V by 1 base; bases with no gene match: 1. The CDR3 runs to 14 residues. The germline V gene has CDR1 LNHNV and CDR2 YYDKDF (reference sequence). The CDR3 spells CATSRAGQGYEQYF. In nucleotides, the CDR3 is TGTGCCACCAGCAGAGCGGGACAGGGCTACGAGCAGTACTTC. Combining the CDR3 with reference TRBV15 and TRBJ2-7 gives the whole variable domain DAMVIQNPRYQVTQFGKPVTLSCSQTLNHNVMYWYQQKSSQAPKLLFHYYDKDFNNEADTPDNFQSRRPNTSFCFLDIRSPGLGDTAMYLCATSRAGQGYEQYFGPGTRLTVT.

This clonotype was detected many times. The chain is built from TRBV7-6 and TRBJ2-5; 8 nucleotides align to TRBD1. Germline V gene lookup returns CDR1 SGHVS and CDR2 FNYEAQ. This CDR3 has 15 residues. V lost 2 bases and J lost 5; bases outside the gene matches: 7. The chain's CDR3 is CASSLSPDRVETQYF. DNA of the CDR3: TGTGCCAGCAGCTTAAGCCCGGACAGGGTCGAGACCCAGTACTTC.

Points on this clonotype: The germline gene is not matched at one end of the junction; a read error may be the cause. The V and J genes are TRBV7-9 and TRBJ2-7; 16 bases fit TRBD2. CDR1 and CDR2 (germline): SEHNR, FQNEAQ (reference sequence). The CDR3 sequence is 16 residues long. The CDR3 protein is CAGRGTSGGAWGEQYF. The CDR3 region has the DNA TGTGCCGGCAGGGGGACTAGCGGGGGGGCCTGGGGTGAGCAGTACTTC.

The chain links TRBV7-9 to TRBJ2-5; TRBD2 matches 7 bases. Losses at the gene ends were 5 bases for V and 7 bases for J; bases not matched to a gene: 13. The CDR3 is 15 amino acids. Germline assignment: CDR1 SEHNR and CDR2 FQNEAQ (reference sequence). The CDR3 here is CASSVTSAGDGTQYF. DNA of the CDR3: TGTGCCAGCAGCGTTACTAGCGCCGGGGATGGGACCCAGTACTTC.

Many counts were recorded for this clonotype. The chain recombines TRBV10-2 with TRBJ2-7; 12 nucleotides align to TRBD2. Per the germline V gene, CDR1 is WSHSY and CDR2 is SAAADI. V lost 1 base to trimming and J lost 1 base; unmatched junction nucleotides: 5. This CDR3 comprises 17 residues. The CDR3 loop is CASSELGGTSGSYEQYF. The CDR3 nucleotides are TGCGCCAGCAGTGAGTTGGGTGGGACTAGCGGGTCCTACGAGCAGTACTTC.

The CDR3 DNA is TGTGCCAGCAGCTTAGGTTTAGGGACAGGGAACCCAAAGACCCAGTACTTC. This gives the protein CASSLGLGTGNPKTQYF. The chain has TRBV7-2 and TRBJ2-5; 9 bases line up with TRBD1. The ends lost 1 base at V and 6 bases at J; junction bases unmatched: 12. Germline-derived CDR1 and CDR2 are SGHTA and FQGNSA. CDR3 length: 17 amino acids.

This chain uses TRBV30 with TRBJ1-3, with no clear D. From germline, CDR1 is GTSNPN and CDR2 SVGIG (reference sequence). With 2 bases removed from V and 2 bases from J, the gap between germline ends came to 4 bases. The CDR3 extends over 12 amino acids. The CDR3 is CAWSTAGNTIYF. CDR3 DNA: TGTGCCTGGAGTACAGCTGGAAACACCATATATTTT.

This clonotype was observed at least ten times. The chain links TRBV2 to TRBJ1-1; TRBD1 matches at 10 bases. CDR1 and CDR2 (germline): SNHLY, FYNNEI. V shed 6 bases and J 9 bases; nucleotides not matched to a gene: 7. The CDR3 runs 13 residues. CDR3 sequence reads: CASSGGQGRKAFF. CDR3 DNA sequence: TGTGCCAGCAGCGGGGGACAGGGGAGGAAAGCTTTCTTT.

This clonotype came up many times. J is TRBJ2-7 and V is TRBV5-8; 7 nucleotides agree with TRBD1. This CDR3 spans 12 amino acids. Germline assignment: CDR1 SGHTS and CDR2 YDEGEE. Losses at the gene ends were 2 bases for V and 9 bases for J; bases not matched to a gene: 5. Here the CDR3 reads CASSLGRDRQYF. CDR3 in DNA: TGTGCCAGCAGCTTAGGTCGGGACAGGCAGTACTTC.

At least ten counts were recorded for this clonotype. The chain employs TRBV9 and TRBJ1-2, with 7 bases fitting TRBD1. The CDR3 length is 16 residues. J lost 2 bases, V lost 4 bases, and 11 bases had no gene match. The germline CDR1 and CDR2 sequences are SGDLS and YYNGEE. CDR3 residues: CASSKTPGQHNYGYTF. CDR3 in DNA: TGTGCCAGCAGCAAAACTCCGGGACAGCACAACTATGGCTACACCTTC.